This T cell receptor (beta chain) was obtained from a study of T cells after yellow fever vaccination. TCRdb reprocessed the 5' RACE reads via MiXCR and lists one record per CDR3 protein. The sample records around 350,000 distinct CDR3 sequences, roughly 6.2% being singletons. This clonotype has at least ten counts. The CDR3 is made up of 15 amino acids. The V gene is TRBV21-1, the J gene TRBJ1-2. TRBV21-1 is described as a pseudogene. This sequence was found in a man aged 25-45 years who received the YFV17D yellow fever vaccine. The source material was PBMCs, sampled 5 days after the yellow fever booster vaccination. This chain's CDR3 is CASSRGGTASNGYTF. CDR3 bases: TGTGCCAGCAGCAGGGGTGGTACTGCCTCGAATGGCTACACCTTC.